This T cell receptor (beta chain) was captured in a study of Graves' ophthalmopathy and Graves' hyperthyroidism. Amplifying from RNA transcripts, the study obtained TCR beta CDR3 regions. The first-round RT-PCR employed HTBI primers together with the Qiagen OneStep RT-PCR kit. A multiplex PCR was then performed as the second round. A single record per CDR3 protein comes from TCRdb applying MiXCR to the multiplex PCR reads. Found here are approximately 150,000 distinct CDR3 sequences, approximately 40% of them singletons; the top ten hold roughly 8.9%. As regards this clonotype: Its antigen is undetermined.

Study-wide results and limits: Detected in blood as well were most expanded thyroid clonotypes with frequency above 0.001.

The CDR3 is 16 residues long. With 1 base removed from V and 4 bases from J, the gap between germline ends came to 16 bases. Looked up from germline, CDR1 is MNHNS and CDR2 is SASEGT. The sample consisted of peripheral blood. This receptor was taken from a young man with Graves' ophthalmopathy. The chain couples TRBV6-1 to TRBJ2-5; D may be TRBD2 (5 bases). In DNA, the CDR3 is TGTGCCAGCAGTGAAGGAGCGGTCCGAATAGGAGAGACCCAGTACTTC. Translation: CASSEGAVRIGETQYF.